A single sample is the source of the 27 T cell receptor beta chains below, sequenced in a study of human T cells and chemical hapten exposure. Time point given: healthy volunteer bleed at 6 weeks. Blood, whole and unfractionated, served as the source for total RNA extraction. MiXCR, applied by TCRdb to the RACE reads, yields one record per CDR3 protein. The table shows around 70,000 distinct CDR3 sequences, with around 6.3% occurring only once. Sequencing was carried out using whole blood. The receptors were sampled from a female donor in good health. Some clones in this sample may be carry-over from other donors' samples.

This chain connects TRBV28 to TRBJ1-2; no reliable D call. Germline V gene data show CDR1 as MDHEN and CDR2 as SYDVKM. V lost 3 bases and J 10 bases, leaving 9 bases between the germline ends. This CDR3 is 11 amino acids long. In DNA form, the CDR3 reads TGTGCCAGCAGTTTTACACGGAACTACACCTTC. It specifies CASSFTRNYTF.

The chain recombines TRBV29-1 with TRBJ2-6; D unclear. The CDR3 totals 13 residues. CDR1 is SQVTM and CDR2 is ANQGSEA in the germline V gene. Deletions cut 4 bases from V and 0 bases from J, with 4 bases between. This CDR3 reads CSVGASGANVLTF. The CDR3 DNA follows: TGCAGCGTTGGTGCCTCTGGGGCCAACGTCCTGACTTTC. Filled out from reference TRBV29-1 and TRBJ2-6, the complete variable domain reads SAVISQKPSRDICQRGTSLTIQCQVDSQVTMMFWYRQQPGQSLTLIATANQGSEATYESGFVIDKFPISRPNLTFSTLTVSNMSPEDSSIYLCSVGASGANVLTFGAGSRLTVL.

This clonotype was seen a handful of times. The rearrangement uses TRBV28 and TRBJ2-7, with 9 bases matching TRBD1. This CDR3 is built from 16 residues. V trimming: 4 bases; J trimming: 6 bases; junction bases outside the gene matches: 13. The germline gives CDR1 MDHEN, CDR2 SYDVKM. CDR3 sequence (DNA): TGTGCCAGCAGTTCCTCCTCGGGGACAGGGATCAGCGAGCAGTACTTC. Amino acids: CASSSSSGTGISEQYF.

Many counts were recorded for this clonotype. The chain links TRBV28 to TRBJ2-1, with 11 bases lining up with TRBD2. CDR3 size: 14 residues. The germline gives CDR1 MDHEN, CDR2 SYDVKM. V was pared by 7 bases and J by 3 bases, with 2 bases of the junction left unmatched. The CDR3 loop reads CASKLAGVYNEQFF. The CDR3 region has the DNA TGTGCCAGCAAACTAGCGGGGGTCTACAATGAGCAGTTCTTC.

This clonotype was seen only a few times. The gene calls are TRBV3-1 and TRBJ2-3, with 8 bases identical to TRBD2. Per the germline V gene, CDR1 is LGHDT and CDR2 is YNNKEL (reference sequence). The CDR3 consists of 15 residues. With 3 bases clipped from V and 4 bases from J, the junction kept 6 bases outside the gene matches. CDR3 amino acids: CASSQVSGSADTQYF. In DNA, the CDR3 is TGTGCCAGCAGCCAGGTCAGCGGGAGTGCAGATACGCAGTATTTT.

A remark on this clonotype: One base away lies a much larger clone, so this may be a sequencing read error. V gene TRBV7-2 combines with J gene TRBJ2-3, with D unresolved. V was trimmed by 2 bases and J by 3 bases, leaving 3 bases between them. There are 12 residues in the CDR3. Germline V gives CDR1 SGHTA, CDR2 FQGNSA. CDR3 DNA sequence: TGTGCCAGCAGCTTATGGACAGATACGCAGTATTTT. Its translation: CASSLWTDTQYF.

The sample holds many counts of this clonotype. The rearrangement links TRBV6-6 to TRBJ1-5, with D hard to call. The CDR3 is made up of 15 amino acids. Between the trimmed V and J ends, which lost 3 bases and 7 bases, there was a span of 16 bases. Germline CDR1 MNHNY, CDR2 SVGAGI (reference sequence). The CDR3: CASSYGWREGQPQHF. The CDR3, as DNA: TGTGCCAGCAGTTATGGGTGGAGGGAGGGACAGCCCCAGCATTTT.

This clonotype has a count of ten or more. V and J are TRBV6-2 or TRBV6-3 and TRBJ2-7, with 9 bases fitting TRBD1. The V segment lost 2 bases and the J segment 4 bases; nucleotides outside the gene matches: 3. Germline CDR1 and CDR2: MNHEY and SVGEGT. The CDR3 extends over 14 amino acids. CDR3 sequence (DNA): TGTGCCAGCAGTTACCCCGGGACAGGGTACGAGCAGTACTTC. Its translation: CASSYPGTGYEQYF.

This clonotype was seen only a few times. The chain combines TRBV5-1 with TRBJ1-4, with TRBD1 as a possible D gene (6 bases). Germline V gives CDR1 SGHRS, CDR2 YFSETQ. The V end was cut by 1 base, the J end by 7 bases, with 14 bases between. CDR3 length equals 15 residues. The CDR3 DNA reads TGCGCCAGCAGCTTGAGCCGGGGGGCGGGTGAAAAACTGTTTTTT. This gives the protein CASSLSRGAGEKLFF.

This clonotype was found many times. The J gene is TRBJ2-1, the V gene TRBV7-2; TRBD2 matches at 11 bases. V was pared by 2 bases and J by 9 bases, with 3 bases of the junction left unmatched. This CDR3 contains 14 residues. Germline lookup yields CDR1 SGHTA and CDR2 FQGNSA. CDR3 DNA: TGTGCCAGCAGCTTAAAACTAGCGGGAGTTGAGCAGTTCTTC. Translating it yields CASSLKLAGVEQFF. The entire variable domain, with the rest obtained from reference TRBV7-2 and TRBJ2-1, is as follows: GAGVSQSPSNKVTEKGKDVELRCDPISGHTALYWYRQSLGQGLEFLIYFQGNSAPDKSGLPSDRFSAERTGGSVSTLTIQRTQQEDSAVYLCASSLKLAGVEQFFGPGTRLTVL.

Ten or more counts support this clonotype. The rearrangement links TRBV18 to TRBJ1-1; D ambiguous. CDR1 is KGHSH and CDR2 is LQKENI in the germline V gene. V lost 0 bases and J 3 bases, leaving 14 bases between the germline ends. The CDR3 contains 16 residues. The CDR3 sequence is CASSPPRSKADTEAFF. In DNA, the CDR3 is TGTGCCAGCTCACCACCGAGGAGTAAGGCTGACACTGAAGCTTTCTTT.

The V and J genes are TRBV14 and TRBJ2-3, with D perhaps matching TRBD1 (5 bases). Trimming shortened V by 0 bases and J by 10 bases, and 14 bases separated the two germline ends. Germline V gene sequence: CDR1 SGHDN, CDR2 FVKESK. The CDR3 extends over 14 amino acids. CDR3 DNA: TGTGCCAGCAGCCAAGACAGGGTATCCCTCCCGCAGTATTTT. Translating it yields CASSQDRVSLPQYF.

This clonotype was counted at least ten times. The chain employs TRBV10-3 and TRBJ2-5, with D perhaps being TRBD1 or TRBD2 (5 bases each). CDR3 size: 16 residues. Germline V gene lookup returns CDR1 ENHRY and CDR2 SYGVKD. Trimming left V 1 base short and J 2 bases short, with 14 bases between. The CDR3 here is CAISELPGPPQETQYF. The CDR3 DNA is TGTGCCATCAGTGAGTTACCGGGACCTCCTCAAGAGACCCAGTACTTC.

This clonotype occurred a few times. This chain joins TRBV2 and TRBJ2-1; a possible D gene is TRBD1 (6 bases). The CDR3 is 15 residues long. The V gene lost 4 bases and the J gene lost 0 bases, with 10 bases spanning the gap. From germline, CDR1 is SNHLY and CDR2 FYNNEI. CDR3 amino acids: CASSGTVDSYNEQFF. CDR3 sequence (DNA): TGTGCCAGCAGTGGGACAGTGGACTCCTACAATGAGCAGTTCTTC.

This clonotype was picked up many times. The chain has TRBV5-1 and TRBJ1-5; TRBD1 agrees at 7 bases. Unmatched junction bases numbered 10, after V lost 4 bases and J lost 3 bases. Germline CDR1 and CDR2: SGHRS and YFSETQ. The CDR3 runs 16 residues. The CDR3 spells CASSLRQGRVNQPQHF. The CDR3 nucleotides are TGCGCCAGCAGCCTTCGACAGGGACGGGTCAATCAGCCCCAGCATTTT.

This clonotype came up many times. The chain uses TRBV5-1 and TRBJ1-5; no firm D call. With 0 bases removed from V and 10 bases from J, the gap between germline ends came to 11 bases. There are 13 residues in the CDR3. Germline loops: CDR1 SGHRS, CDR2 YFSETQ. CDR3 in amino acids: CASSLGVGDPQHF. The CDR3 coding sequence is TGCGCCAGCAGCTTGGGTGTCGGAGATCCCCAGCATTTT.

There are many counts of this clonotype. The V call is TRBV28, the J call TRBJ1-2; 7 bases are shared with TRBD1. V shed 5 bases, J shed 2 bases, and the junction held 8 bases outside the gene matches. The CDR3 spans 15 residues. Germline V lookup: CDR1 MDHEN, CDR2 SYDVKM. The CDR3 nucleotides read TGTGCCAGCAGTAGCCAGACAGGGTCGAACTATGGCTACACCTTC. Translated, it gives CASSSQTGSNYGYTF.

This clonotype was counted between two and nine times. The CDR3 sequence: CASSGTTGQPLHF. The DNA of the CDR3 is TGTGCCAGCAGCGGAACGACAGGACAGCCCCTCCACTTT. The chain carries TRBV7-3 and TRBJ1-6, with a tentative D call TRBD1 (6 bases). Per the germline V gene, CDR1 is SGHTA and CDR2 is FQGTGA. V lost 5 bases to trimming and J lost 13 bases, with 15 bases between them. The CDR3 is made up of 13 amino acids.

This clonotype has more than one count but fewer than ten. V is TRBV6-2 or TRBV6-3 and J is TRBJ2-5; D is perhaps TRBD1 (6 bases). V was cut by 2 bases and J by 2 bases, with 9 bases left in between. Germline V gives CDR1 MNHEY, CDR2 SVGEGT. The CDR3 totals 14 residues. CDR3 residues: CASSYRTVQETQYF. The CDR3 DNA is TGTGCCAGCAGTTACCGGACAGTTCAAGAGACCCAGTACTTC.

The CDR3 bases are TGCAGTGCGAGGTCCCAAGAGACCCAGTACTTC. It codes for CSARSQETQYF. This chain links TRBV20-1 with TRBJ2-5, with D uncertain. This CDR3 spans 11 amino acids. Trimming removed 6 bases from V and 1 base from J, with 6 bases in between. The germline V gene encodes CDR1 DFQATT and CDR2 SNEGSKA (reference sequence).

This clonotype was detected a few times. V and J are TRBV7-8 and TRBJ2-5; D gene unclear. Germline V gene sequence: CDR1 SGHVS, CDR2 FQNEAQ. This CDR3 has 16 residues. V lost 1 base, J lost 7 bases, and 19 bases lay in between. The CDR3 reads CASSLERLPTPRTQYF. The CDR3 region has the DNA TGTGCCAGCAGCTTAGAACGCCTACCAACGCCGCGGACCCAGTACTTC.

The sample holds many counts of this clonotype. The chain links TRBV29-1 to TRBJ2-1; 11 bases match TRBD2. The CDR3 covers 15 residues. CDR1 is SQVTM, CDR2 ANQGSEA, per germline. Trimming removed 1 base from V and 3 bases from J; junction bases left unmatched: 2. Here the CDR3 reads CSVEVGTSGYNEQFF. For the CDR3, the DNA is TGCAGCGTTGAAGTTGGGACTAGCGGCTACAATGAGCAGTTCTTC.

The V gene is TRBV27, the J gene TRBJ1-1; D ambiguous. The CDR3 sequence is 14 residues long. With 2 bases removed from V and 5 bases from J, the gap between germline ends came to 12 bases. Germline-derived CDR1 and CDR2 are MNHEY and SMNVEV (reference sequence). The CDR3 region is CASSLMSRHTEAFF. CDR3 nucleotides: TGTGCCAGCAGTTTAATGAGTCGACATACTGAAGCTTTCTTT.

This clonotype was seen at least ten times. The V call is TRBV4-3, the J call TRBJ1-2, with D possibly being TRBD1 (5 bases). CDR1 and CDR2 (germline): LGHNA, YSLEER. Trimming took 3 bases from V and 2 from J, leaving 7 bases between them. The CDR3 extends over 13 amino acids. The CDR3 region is CASSQTENYGYTF. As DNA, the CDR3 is TGCGCCAGCAGCCAGACAGAAAACTATGGCTACACCTTC.

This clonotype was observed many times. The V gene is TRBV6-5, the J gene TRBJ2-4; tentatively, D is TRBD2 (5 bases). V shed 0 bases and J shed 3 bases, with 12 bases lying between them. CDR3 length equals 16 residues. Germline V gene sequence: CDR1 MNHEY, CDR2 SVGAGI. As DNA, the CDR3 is TGTGCCAGCAGTTACTCGCCAGGTCGGGGCAAAAACATTCAGTACTTC. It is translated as CASSYSPGRGKNIQYF.

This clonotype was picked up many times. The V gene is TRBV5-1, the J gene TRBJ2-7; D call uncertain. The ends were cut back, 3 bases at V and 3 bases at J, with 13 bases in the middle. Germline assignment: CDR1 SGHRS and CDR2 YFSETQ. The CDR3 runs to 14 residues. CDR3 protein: CASSSRTINYEQYF. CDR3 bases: TGCGCCAGCAGCTCCAGGACGATTAACTACGAGCAGTACTTC.

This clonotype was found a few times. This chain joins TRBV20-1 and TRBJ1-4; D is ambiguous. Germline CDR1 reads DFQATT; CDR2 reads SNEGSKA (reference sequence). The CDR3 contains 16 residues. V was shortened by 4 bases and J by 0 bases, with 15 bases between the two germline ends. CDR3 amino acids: CSATSGTVTTNEKLFF. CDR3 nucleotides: TGCAGTGCTACTTCCGGTACGGTCACAACTAATGAAAAACTGTTTTTT.